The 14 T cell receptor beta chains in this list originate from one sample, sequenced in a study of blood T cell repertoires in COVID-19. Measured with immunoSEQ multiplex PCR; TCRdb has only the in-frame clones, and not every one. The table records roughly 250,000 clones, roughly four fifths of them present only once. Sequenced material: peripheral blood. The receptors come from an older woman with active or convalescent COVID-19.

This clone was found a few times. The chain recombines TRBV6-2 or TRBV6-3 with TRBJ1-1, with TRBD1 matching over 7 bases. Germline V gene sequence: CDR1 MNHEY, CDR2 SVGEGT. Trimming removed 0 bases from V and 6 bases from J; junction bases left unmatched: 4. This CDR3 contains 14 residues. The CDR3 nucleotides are TGTGCCAGCAGTTACTCCGGACAGGCTGCTGAAGCTTTCTTT. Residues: CASSYSGQAAEAFF.

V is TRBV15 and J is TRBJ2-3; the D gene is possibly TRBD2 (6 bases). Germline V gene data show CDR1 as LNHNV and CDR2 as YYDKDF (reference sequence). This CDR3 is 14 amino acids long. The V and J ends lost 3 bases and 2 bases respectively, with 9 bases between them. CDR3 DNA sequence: TGTGCCACCAGCAGGGCGGGGATCACAGATACGCAGTATTTT. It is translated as CATSRAGITDTQYF.

The CDR3 coding sequence is TGCGCCAGCAGCCACCGGACTAGCGGTAGGGATGAGCAGTTCTTC. This codes for CASSHRTSGRDEQFF. V is TRBV4-1 and J is TRBJ2-1; TRBD2 aligns across 10 bases. The J segment lost 8 bases and the V segment lost 3 bases, leaving 7 bases of the junction unmatched. The germline V gene encodes CDR1 MGHRA and CDR2 YSYEKL. The CDR3 covers 15 residues.

The CDR3 DNA reads as TGTGCCAGCGCGGAGGGGATCATTAGCAATCAGCCCCAGCATTTT. Residues: CASAEGIISNQPQHF. This chain uses TRBV10-3 with TRBJ1-5; D is perhaps TRBD1 (5 bases). Germline assignment: CDR1 ENHRY and CDR2 SYGVKD. CDR3 size: 15 residues. The V end lost 10 bases, the J end lost 0 bases, and 16 bases lay between the germline ends.

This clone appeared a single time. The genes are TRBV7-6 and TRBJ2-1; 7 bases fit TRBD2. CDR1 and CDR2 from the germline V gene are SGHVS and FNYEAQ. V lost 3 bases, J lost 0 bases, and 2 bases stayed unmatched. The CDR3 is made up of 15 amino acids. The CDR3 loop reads CASSFSSGSYNEQFF. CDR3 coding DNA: TGTGCCAGCAGCTTCTCTAGCGGCTCCTACAATGAGCAGTTCTTC. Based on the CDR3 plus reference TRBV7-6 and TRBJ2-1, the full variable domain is GAGVSQSPRYKVTKRGQDVALRCDPISGHVSLYWYRQALGQGPEFLTYFNYEAQQDKSGLPNDRFSAERPEGSISTLTIQRTEQRDSAMYRCASSFSSGSYNEQFFGPGTRLTVL.

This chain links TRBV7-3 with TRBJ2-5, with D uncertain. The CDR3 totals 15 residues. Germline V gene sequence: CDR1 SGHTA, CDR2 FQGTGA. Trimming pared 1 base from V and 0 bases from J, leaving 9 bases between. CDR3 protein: CASSLSPVYQETQYF. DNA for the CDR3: TGTGCCAGCAGCTTAAGTCCGGTCTACCAAGAGACCCAGTACTTC.

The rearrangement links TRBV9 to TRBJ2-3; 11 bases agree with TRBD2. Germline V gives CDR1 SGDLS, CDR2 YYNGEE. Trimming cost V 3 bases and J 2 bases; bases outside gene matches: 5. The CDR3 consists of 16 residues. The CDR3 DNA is TGTGCCAGCAGCGCAAATAGCGGGGGGGCCACAGATACGCAGTATTTT. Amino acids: CASSANSGGATDTQYF. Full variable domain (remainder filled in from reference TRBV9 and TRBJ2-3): DSGVTQTPKHLITATGQRVTLRCSPRSGDLSVYWYQQSLDQGLQFLIQYYNGEERAKGNILERFSAQQFPDLHSELNLSSLELGDSALYFCASSANSGGATDTQYFGPGTRLTVL.

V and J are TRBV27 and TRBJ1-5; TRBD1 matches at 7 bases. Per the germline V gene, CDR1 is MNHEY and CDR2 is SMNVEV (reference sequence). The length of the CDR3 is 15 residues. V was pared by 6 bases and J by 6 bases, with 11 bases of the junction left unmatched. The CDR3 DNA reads TGTGCCAGCAGGCCTACAGGGGAGGTCGGTCAGCCCCAGCATTTT. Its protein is CASRPTGEVGQPQHF.

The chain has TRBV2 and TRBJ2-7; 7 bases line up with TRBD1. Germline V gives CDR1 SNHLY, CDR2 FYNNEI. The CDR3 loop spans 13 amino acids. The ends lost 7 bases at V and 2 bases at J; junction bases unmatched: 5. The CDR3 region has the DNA TGTGCCAGCACGGGACAGCCGGCCTACGAGCAGTACTTC. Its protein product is CASTGQPAYEQYF.

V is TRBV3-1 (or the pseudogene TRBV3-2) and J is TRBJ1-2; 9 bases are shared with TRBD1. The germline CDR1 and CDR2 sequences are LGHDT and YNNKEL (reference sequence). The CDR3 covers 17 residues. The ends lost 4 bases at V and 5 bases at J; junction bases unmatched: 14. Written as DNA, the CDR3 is TGTGCCAGCAGCCCCCACCCCGGACAGGGGCGCGGGTATGGCTACACCTTC. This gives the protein CASSPHPGQGRGYGYTF.

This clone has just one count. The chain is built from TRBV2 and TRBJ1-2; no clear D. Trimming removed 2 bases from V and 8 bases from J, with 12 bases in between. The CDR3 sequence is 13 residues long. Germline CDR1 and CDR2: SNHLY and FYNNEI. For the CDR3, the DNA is TGTGCCAGCAGTGAAATAACCCGCAGGGGCTACACCTTC. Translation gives CASSEITRRGYTF.

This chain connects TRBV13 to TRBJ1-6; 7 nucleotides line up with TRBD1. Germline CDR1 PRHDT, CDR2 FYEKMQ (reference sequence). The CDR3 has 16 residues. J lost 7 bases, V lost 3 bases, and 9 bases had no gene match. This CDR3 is CASSFLGQGGNSPLHF. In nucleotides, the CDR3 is TGTGCCAGCAGCTTTCTCGGCCAGGGGGGAAATTCACCCCTCCACTTT. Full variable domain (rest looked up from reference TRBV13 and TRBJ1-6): AAGVIQSPRHLIKEKRETATLKCYPIPRHDTVYWYQQGPGQDPQFLISFYEKMQSDKGSIPDRFSAQQFSDYHSELNMSSLELGDSALYFCASSFLGQGGNSPLHFGNGTRLTVT.

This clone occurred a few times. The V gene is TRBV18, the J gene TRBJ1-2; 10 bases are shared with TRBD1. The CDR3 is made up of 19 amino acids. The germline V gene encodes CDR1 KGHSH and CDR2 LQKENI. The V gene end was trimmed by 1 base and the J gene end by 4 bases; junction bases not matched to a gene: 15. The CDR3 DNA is TGTGCCAGCTCACCACTCCTCTCCGGGACAGGGGTGTATCGCTATGGCTACACCTTC. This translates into CASSPLLSGTGVYRYGYTF.

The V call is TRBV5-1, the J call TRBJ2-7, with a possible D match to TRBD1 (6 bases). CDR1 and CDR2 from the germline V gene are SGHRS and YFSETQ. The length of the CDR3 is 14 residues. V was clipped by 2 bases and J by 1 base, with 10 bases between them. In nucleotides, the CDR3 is TGCGCCAGCAGCTTTAACAGGGATTCCTACGAGCAGTACTTC. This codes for CASSFNRDSYEQYF.